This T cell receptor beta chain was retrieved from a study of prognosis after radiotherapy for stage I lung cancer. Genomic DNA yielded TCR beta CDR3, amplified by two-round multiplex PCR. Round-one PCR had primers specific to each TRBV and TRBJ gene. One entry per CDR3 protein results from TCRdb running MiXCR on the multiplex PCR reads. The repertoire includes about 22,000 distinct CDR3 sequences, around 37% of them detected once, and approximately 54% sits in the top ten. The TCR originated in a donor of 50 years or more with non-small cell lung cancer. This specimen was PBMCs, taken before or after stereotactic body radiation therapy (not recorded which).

CDR3 bases: TGTGCCAGCAGTCCAGCAGGGTGCCCTAATGAAAAACTGTTTTTT. This translates into CASSPAGCPNEKLFF. The rearrangement links TRBV12-3 or TRBV12-4 to TRBJ1-4; D is possibly TRBD1 (5 bases). The CDR3 consists of 15 residues. The V end lost 5 bases, the J end lost 3 bases, and 13 bases lay between the germline ends.